Below, 17 T cell receptor beta chains from the same sample are listed, as sequenced in a study of shared clonotypes between healthy human individuals. Here immunoSEQ multiplex PCR was the method, and the copy in TCRdb shows in-frame clones only, minus some. The repertoire holds 1,500,000 or so clones, with roughly 98.5% as singletons. Sequencing was done on a sample of naive CD4+ T cells sorted from blood. Subset specified: CD45RA+ positively selected. The receptors shown here come from a man under 40 in good health.

The chain joins TRBV18 to TRBJ1-1, with D perhaps TRBD1 (5 bases). Per the germline V gene, CDR1 is KGHSH and CDR2 is LQKENI. Trimming took 4 bases from V and 2 from J, leaving 20 bases between them. This CDR3 comprises 17 residues. The CDR3 region is CASSQGGVGRTNTEAFF. The CDR3 DNA reads as TGTGCCAGCTCACAAGGAGGGGTCGGACGAACAAACACTGAAGCTTTCTTT.

This clone has only one observation. The chain combines TRBV15 with TRBJ2-1; 7 bases align to TRBD1. The germline gives CDR1 LNHNV, CDR2 YYDKDF (reference sequence). Trimming cost V 4 bases and J 4 bases; bases outside gene matches: 13. CDR3 length: 17 residues. Written as DNA, the CDR3 is TGTGCCACCAGCACACCTAGACAGGGCCCGGGGTACAATGAGCAGTTCTTC. As protein: CATSTPRQGPGYNEQFF.

The chain couples TRBV7-9 to TRBJ2-3, with TRBD2 matching 10 bases. Looked up from germline, CDR1 is SEHNR and CDR2 is FQNEAQ (reference sequence). The CDR3 is 15 residues long. Trimming took 5 bases from V and 2 from J; bases not matched to a gene: 4. The CDR3 bases are TGTGCCAGCAGCCAAGCGGGAGGGCTCACAGATACGCAGTATTTT. Amino acid sequence: CASSQAGGLTDTQYF.

This sequence joins TRBV7-9 and TRBJ2-5; D unclear. Germline CDR1 and CDR2: SEHNR and FQNEAQ (reference sequence). Trimming removed 6 bases at V and 1 base at J, with 9 bases between. The CDR3 length is 13 residues. CDR3 residues: CASRPGSQETQYF. Here the CDR3 DNA reads TGTGCCAGCAGGCCGGGCTCCCAAGAGACCCAGTACTTC.

A single count supports this clone. J is TRBJ2-1 and V is TRBV21-1; the table's D call, TRBD1, was not checked against the DNA. TRBV21-1 is a pseudogene segment. This CDR3 is built from 15 residues. CDR3 sequence: CASTRTGARDNEQFF. The DNA for the CDR3 is TGTGCCAGCACGCGAACAGGGGCCCGGGACAATGAGCAGTTCTTC.

Only one count was recorded for this clone. The rearrangement uses TRBV28 and TRBJ2-7, with TRBD2 as a possible D gene (5 bases). The CDR3 has 14 amino acids. V lost 1 base and J lost 9, with 16 bases in between. Germline V gene sequence: CDR1 MDHEN, CDR2 SYDVKM. As DNA, the CDR3 is TGTGCCAGCAGTTTATTCCAGGACCCTGCGGGGCAGTACTTC. Translated, it gives CASSLFQDPAGQYF.

J is TRBJ2-5 and V is TRBV5-1; TRBD2 is a possible D gene (6 bases). Trimming pared 1 base from V and 3 bases from J, leaving 13 bases between. CDR1 and CDR2 from the germline V gene are SGHRS and YFSETQ. CDR3 length equals 15 residues. CDR3 sequence: CASSLTPGLKETQYF. Written as DNA, the CDR3 is TGCGCCAGCAGCTTGACCCCGGGACTCAAAGAGACCCAGTACTTC.

This clone was seen only once. The rearrangement joins TRBV5-4 to TRBJ2-7; 11 bases line up with TRBD1. The CDR3 contains 16 residues. From germline, CDR1 is SGHNT and CDR2 YYREEE (reference sequence). J gave up 5 bases and V 4 bases, and 11 bases lay outside the gene matches. The CDR3 region has the DNA TGTGCCAGCAGCCGGCTTCCGGGACAGGGGGTTGACGAGCAGTACTTC. Its translation: CASSRLPGQGVDEQYF.

The chain carries TRBV27 and TRBJ2-2, with 8 bases lining up with TRBD1. Trimming took 5 bases from V and 4 from J; bases not matched to a gene: 6. The length of the CDR3 is 15 residues. Germline loops: CDR1 MNHEY, CDR2 SMNVEV (reference sequence). The CDR3 nucleotides are TGTGCCAGCAGTATTTGGACAGGGTTCACCGGGGAGCTGTTTTTT. Translating gives CASSIWTGFTGELFF.

The J gene is TRBJ2-7, the V gene TRBV2; TRBD1 matches at 8 bases. V was clipped by 4 bases and J by 4 bases; unmatched bases: 9. From germline, CDR1 is SNHLY and CDR2 FYNNEI. The CDR3 sequence is 15 residues long. CDR3 nucleotides: TGTGCCAGCAGTGCCTCGGACAGGGCGGAGTACGAGCAGTACTTC. Translation: CASSASDRAEYEQYF.

The chain carries TRBV10-3 and TRBJ1-5; a possible D gene is TRBD1 (6 bases). V was cut by 0 bases and J by 4 bases, with 10 bases left in between. This CDR3 region has 15 residues. From germline, CDR1 is ENHRY and CDR2 SYGVKD. CDR3 bases: TGTGCCATCAGTGAGTCGGGACAAATTAATCAGCCCCAGCATTTT. This encodes CAISESGQINQPQHF.

This clone has only a few counts. The rearrangement links TRBV20-1 to TRBJ2-1; D is undetermined. Germline-derived CDR1 and CDR2 are DFQATT and SNEGSKA (reference sequence). CDR3 length: 11 amino acids. The V gene lost 0 bases and the J gene lost 6 bases, with 3 bases spanning the gap. The CDR3 DNA follows: TGCAGTGCTAGAGATTTCAATGAGCAGTTCTTC. Amino acids: CSARDFNEQFF.

Of note for this clone: The same CDR3 arises from other DNA sequences in this sample as well. The rearrangement links TRBV9 to TRBJ2-1; 7 bases are shared with TRBD1. The CDR3 spans 15 residues. Germline V gene lookup returns CDR1 SGDLS and CDR2 YYNGEE. J was trimmed by 2 bases and V by 4 bases; bases with no gene match: 6. The chain's CDR3 is CASSPRQGTYNEQFF. CDR3 nucleotide sequence: TGTGCCAGCAGCCCCCGACAGGGTACCTACAATGAGCAGTTCTTC.

The gene calls are TRBV10-1 and TRBJ2-7, with 9 bases fitting TRBD1. Germline assignment: CDR1 WNHNN and CDR2 SYGVQD (reference sequence). The CDR3 totals 13 residues. The V and J ends lost 9 bases and 7 bases, in that order; junction bases with no gene match: 10. The CDR3 DNA follows: TGCGCCAGTGGACCGGGACAGGGCTTGGAGCAGTACTTC. Amino acids: CASGPGQGLEQYF.

This sequence joins TRBV18 and TRBJ1-5, with 9 bases fitting TRBD1. Germline V CDR1 and CDR2: KGHSH, LQKENI. V shed 4 bases and J 7 bases; nucleotides not matched to a gene: 14. The CDR3 is 17 amino acids. CDR3 sequence: CASSRDRASMGRQPQHF. The CDR3 bases are TGTGCCAGCTCACGGGACAGGGCATCGATGGGCCGCCAGCCCCAGCATTTT.

The chain uses TRBV19 and TRBJ2-7; D remains ambiguous. The CDR3 consists of 13 residues. Germline V gene data show CDR1 as LNHDA and CDR2 as SQIVND (reference sequence). Trimming removed 7 bases from V and 6 bases from J, with 16 bases in between. The CDR3 loop reads CASTNYGSGEQYF. In nucleotides, the CDR3 is TGTGCCAGTACCAACTACGGGTCCGGCGAGCAGTACTTC. The complete variable domain, with remaining parts taken from reference TRBV19 and TRBJ2-7, reads DGGITQSPKYLFRKEGQNVTLSCEQNLNHDAMYWYRQDPGQGLRLIYYSQIVNDFQKGDIAEGYSVSREKKESFPLTVTSAQKNPTAFYLCASTNYGSGEQYFGPGTRLTVT.

This chain uses TRBV14 with TRBJ2-1; TRBD2 agrees at 7 bases. Unmatched junction bases numbered 11, after V lost 4 bases and J lost 8 bases. The germline V gene has CDR1 SGHDN and CDR2 FVKESK. The CDR3 is made up of 15 amino acids. The CDR3 spells CASSRLAEHSDEQFF. The CDR3 nucleotides are TGTGCCAGCAGCCGTCTAGCGGAGCATAGCGATGAGCAGTTCTTC.